The rows below give T cell receptor beta chains drawn from one sample of a study of blood T cell repertoires in COVID-19. Sequenced by immunoSEQ multiplex PCR; TCRdb stores in-frame clones only, minus some. The sample shows a few hundred thousand clones, under 90% of them seen only once. The sample consisted of PBMCs or T cells enriched from blood (not recorded which). The receptors come from a woman between 18 and 30 years old who had recovered from COVID-19. CDR3s include the opening cysteine and the closing phenylalanine or tryptophan. The order of the fields is V gene, J gene, clone size, CDR3 length, D gene, CDR3 protein, CDR3 DNA. A D gene is named only where the DNA matches it firmly. Clone sizes are given selectively: once, few, many, or a class where the clone is expanded.

V: TRBV20-1
J: TRBJ2-1
size: NA
length: 11
D: NA
CDR3: CSAKFRDEQFF
DNA: TGCAGTGCTAAGTTCCGCGATGAGCAGTTCTTC

V: TRBV6-1
J: TRBJ1-2
size: once
length: 14
D: TRBD1
CDR3: CASSETGGVYGYTF
DNA: TGTGCCAGCAGTGAAACAGGGGGCGTCTATGGCTACACCTTC

V: TRBV9
J: TRBJ1-1
size: NA
length: 15
D: NA
CDR3: CASSPREGRNTEAFF
DNA: TGTGCCAGCAGCCCCAGGGAGGGTAGGAACACTGAAGCTTTCTTT

V: TRBV18
J: TRBJ1-3
size: NA
length: 15
D: NA
CDR3: CASSFDTAASNTIYF
DNA: TGTGCCAGCTCATTTGACACTGCCGCAAGTAACACCATATATTTT

V: TRBV4-1
J: TRBJ1-5
size: NA
length: 16
D: NA
CDR3: CASSPHNRLTNQPQHF
DNA: TGCGCCAGCAGCCCCCATAACAGGCTTACCAATCAGCCCCAGCATTTT

V: TRBV3-1/TRBV3-2
J: TRBJ1-2
size: NA
length: 14
D: NA
CDR3: CASSPEWQADGYTF
DNA: TGTGCCAGCAGCCCGGAATGGCAAGCGGATGGCTACACCTTC

V: TRBV28
J: TRBJ2-1
size: NA
length: 18
D: NA
CDR3: CASRSPPGGPSSYNEQFF
DNA: TGTGCCAGCAGGTCCCCCCCCGGAGGGCCGAGCTCCTACAATGAGCAGTTCTTC

V: TRBV30
J: TRBJ1-1
size: NA
length: 20
D: NA
CDR3: CAWSVWSVQVAADRVGEAFF
DNA: TGTGCCTGGAGTGTCTGGAGTGTACAGGTAGCCGCAGACCGCGTGGGTGAAGCTTTCTTT

V: TRBV5-4
J: TRBJ2-2
size: NA
length: 16
D: TRBD1
CDR3: CASSLGDRGYTGELFF
DNA: TGTGCCAGCAGCTTGGGGGACAGGGGGTACACCGGGGAGCTGTTTTTT

V: TRBV5-1
J: TRBJ1-1
size: NA
length: 15
D: TRBD1
CDR3: CASGGDRASYTEAFF
DNA: TGCGCCAGCGGGGGGGACAGGGCTTCATACACTGAAGCTTTCTTT

V: TRBV4-1
J: TRBJ1-3
size: NA
length: 15
D: NA
CDR3: CASSPLGASGNTIYF
DNA: TGCGCCAGCAGCCCACTGGGGGCGTCTGGAAACACCATATATTTT

V: TRBV7-6
J: TRBJ1-6
size: NA
length: 15
D: TRBD1
CDR3: CASSLEGASGSPLHF
DNA: TGTGCCAGCAGCTTAGAGGGGGCAAGTGGGTCACCCCTCCACTTT

V: TRBV9
J: TRBJ1-2
size: NA
length: 15
D: NA
CDR3: CASSSSREGRHGYTF
DNA: TGTGCCAGCAGCTCCTCCCGGGAGGGTAGACATGGCTACACCTTC

V: TRBV3-1/TRBV3-2
J: TRBJ2-7
size: NA
length: 14
D: NA
CDR3: CASSQARGQDEQYF
DNA: TGTGCCAGCAGCCAAGCCCGTGGACAAGACGAGCAGTACTTC

V: TRBV27
J: TRBJ1-5
size: NA
length: 15
D: NA
CDR3: CASSLQAWGNQPQHF
DNA: TGTGCCAGCAGTCTCCAGGCCTGGGGCAATCAGCCCCAGCATTTT

V: TRBV14
J: TRBJ2-1
size: NA
length: 16
D: NA
CDR3: CASSQEGRGSYNEQFF
DNA: TGTGCCAGCAGCCAAGAGGGCAGGGGCTCCTACAATGAGCAGTTCTTC

V: TRBV5-1
J: TRBJ2-7
size: NA
length: 16
D: TRBD1
CDR3: CASSLDWTGGSYEQYF
DNA: TGCGCCAGCAGCTTGGATTGGACAGGGGGCTCCTACGAGCAGTACTTC

V: TRBV7-9
J: TRBJ2-3
size: NA
length: 16
D: TRBD1
CDR3: CASSLPGQGRVDTQYF
DNA: TGTGCCAGCAGCTTACCGGGACAGGGGCGGGTAGATACGCAGTATTTT

V: TRBV19
J: TRBJ1-1
size: few
length: 14
D: NA
CDR3: CASRLGGTNTEAFF
DNA: TGTGCCAGTAGATTGGGAGGTACGAACACTGAAGCTTTCTTT

V: TRBV5-8
J: TRBJ1-2
size: NA
length: 19
D: NA
CDR3: CASSSTVLIPGQRGYGYTF
DNA: TGTGCCAGCAGCTCGACGGTCTTAATCCCCGGACAGCGGGGCTATGGCTACACCTTC

V: TRBV28
J: TRBJ1-2
size: once
length: 14
D: NA
CDR3: CASSPPQSLDGYTF
DNA: TGTGCCAGCAGTCCGCCCCAGTCCCTGGATGGCTACACCTTC

V: TRBV13
J: TRBJ2-3
size: once
length: 14
D: TRBD2
CDR3: CASREIAGLDTQYF
DNA: TGTGCCAGCAGGGAGATAGCGGGATTGGATACGCAGTATTTT

V: TRBV9
J: TRBJ1-1
size: NA
length: 15
D: NA
CDR3: CASSAGSGTGTEAFF
DNA: TGTGCCAGCAGTGCGGGGTCAGGGACGGGGACTGAAGCTTTCTTT

V: TRBV6-1
J: TRBJ2-7
size: NA
length: 16
D: TRBD2
CDR3: CASSDVLAGGPHEQYF
DNA: TGTGCCAGCAGTGATGTACTAGCGGGAGGGCCCCACGAGCAGTACTTC

V: TRBV5-1
J: TRBJ2-5
size: once
length: 15
D: TRBD2
CDR3: CASSLLTGGPETQYF
DNA: TGCGCCAGCAGCCTCCTGACGGGGGGGCCAGAGACCCAGTACTTC

V: TRBV27
J: TRBJ2-1
size: NA
length: 13
D: NA
CDR3: CASSLQFIDEQFF
DNA: TGTGCCAGCAGTTTGCAGTTTATCGATGAGCAGTTCTTC

V: TRBV18
J: TRBJ2-7
size: NA
length: 15
D: TRBD1
CDR3: CASSPRGQGSYEQYF
DNA: TGTGCCAGCTCACCGCGGGGACAGGGGTCCTACGAGCAGTACTTC

V: TRBV21-1
J: TRBJ2-7
size: NA
length: 18
D: NA
CDR3: CASSTPILLAGGRYEQYF
DNA: TGTGCCAGCAGCACCCCGATCTTACTAGCGGGAGGCCGCTACGAGCAGTACTTC

V: TRBV24-1
J: TRBJ1-4
size: NA
length: 15
D: NA
CDR3: CATSDSGLGNEKLFF
DNA: TGTGCCACCAGTGATTCAGGGCTCGGAAATGAAAAACTGTTTTTT

V: TRBV7-2
J: TRBJ1-2
size: NA
length: 14
D: NA
CDR3: CASSFGVGIYGYTF
DNA: TGTGCCAGCAGCTTCGGAGTGGGTATCTATGGCTACACCTTC

V: TRBV4-1
J: TRBJ1-1
size: NA
length: 14
D: TRBD1
CDR3: CASSQQGARTEAFF
DNA: TGCGCCAGCAGCCAACAGGGGGCGCGGACTGAAGCTTTCTTT

V: TRBV6-4
J: TRBJ1-2
size: NA
length: 18
D: NA
CDR3: CASSDSYRGQYLNYGYTF
DNA: TGTGCCAGCAGTGACTCGTATCGCGGACAGTACCTCAACTATGGCTACACCTTC

V: TRBV25-1
J: TRBJ2-3
size: NA
length: 14
D: TRBD2
CDR3: CASSEFAAGGTRYF
DNA: TGTGCCAGCAGTGAATTCGCGGCCGGGGGGACGCGGTATTTT

V: TRBV11-3
J: TRBJ2-6
size: NA
length: 18
D: TRBD1
CDR3: CASHRPGTEGSGANVLTF
DNA: TGTGCCAGCCACCGTCCCGGGACAGAAGGCTCTGGGGCCAACGTCCTGACTTTC

V: TRBV2
J: TRBJ1-3
size: NA
length: 15
D: NA
CDR3: CASSEAGLAANTIYF
DNA: TGTGCCAGCAGTGAAGCGGGTTTAGCGGCAAACACCATATATTTT

V: TRBV12-3/TRBV12-4
J: TRBJ1-1
size: NA
length: 13
D: NA
CDR3: CASSLRTASEAFF
DNA: TGTGCCAGCAGTTTAAGGACAGCCTCTGAAGCTTTCTTT

V: TRBV6-5
J: TRBJ2-7
size: NA
length: 16
D: NA
CDR3: CASSYSKMTGTYEQYF
DNA: TGTGCCAGCAGTTACTCGAAAATGACAGGAACCTACGAGCAGTACTTC

V: TRBV4-1
J: TRBJ2-6
size: NA
length: 17
D: TRBD2
CDR3: CASSQDTSGGGANVLTF
DNA: TGCGCCAGCAGCCAAGATACCAGCGGGGGTGGGGCCAACGTCCTGACTTTC

V: TRBV10-3
J: TRBJ2-6
size: NA
length: 16
D: NA
CDR3: CAIRRAGISGANVLTF
DNA: TGTGCCATCAGGAGGGCCGGGATCTCTGGGGCCAACGTCCTGACTTTC

V: TRBV5-1
J: TRBJ1-1
size: NA
length: 15
D: NA
CDR3: CASSLVVGVSTEAFF
DNA: TGCGCCAGCAGCTTGGTAGTCGGGGTTTCAACTGAAGCTTTCTTT

V: TRBV18
J: TRBJ1-3
size: NA
length: 16
D: NA
CDR3: CASSPERRLSGNTIYF
DNA: TGTGCCAGCTCACCGGAAAGGCGACTCTCTGGAAACACCATATATTTT

V: TRBV19
J: TRBJ2-2
size: once
length: 19
D: NA
CDR3: CASSILRTASIPYTGELFF
DNA: TGTGCCAGTAGTATCCTTCGGACAGCGTCGATCCCATACACCGGGGAGCTGTTTTTT

V: TRBV7-9
J: TRBJ2-1
size: NA
length: 17
D: NA
CDR3: CASSSKGGLAQDNEQFF
DNA: TGTGCCAGCAGCTCGAAGGGGGGGCTAGCTCAGGACAATGAGCAGTTCTTC

V: TRBV7-9
J: TRBJ1-1
size: NA
length: 13
D: NA
CDR3: CASSLARGGEAFF
DNA: TGTGCCAGCAGCTTAGCTCGGGGAGGTGAAGCTTTCTTT

V: TRBV25-1
J: TRBJ2-6
size: NA
length: 15
D: NA
CDR3: CASSEPGSGANVLTF
DNA: TGTGCCAGCAGTGAACCGGGTTCTGGGGCCAACGTCCTGACTTTC

V: TRBV5-1
J: TRBJ1-1
size: once
length: 16
D: TRBD1
CDR3: CASSLGQGGVGTEAFF
DNA: TGCGCCAGCAGCTTGGGGCAGGGGGGCGTAGGCACTGAAGCTTTCTTT

V: TRBV5-1
J: TRBJ2-3
size: once
length: 17
D: NA
CDR3: CASSLLKDSGPTDTQYF
DNA: TGCGCCAGCAGCTTGTTAAAGGATAGCGGACCCACAGATACGCAGTATTTT

V: TRBV6-1
J: TRBJ1-1
size: once
length: 16
D: NA
CDR3: CASSGHRESIRNEAFF
DNA: TGTGCCAGCAGTGGCCACAGGGAAAGTATTCGGAACGAAGCTTTCTTT

V: TRBV7-2
J: TRBJ1-2
size: NA
length: 13
D: NA
CDR3: CASSSFVRKGYTF
DNA: TGTGCCAGCAGCTCCTTCGTGCGGAAAGGCTACACCTTC

V: TRBV3-1/TRBV3-2
J: TRBJ2-7
size: NA
length: 12
D: NA
CDR3: CASSQQAYEQYF
DNA: TGTGCCAGCAGCCAACAGGCCTACGAGCAGTACTTC

V: TRBV19
J: TRBJ2-7
size: once
length: 16
D: TRBD1
CDR3: CASSPTRDRLTYEQYF
DNA: TGTGCCAGTAGCCCGACCCGGGACAGGCTTACCTACGAGCAGTACTTC

V: TRBV5-5
J: TRBJ1-2
size: NA
length: 15
D: TRBD1
CDR3: CASSLRTGTNYGYTF
DNA: TGTGCCAGCAGCTTGAGGACAGGAACTAACTATGGCTACACCTTC

V: TRBV6-1
J: TRBJ2-3
size: NA
length: 15
D: NA
CDR3: CASSDSQVGTDTQYF
DNA: TGTGCCAGCAGTGATTCGCAGGTGGGCACAGATACGCAGTATTTT

V: TRBV27
J: TRBJ2-3
size: NA
length: 18
D: TRBD2
CDR3: CASRSPRGPRTSGMGQYF
DNA: TGTGCCAGCAGATCACCTCGAGGGCCCCGGACTAGCGGGATGGGGCAGTATTTT

V: TRBV27
J: TRBJ2-2
size: NA
length: 14
D: TRBD2
CDR3: CASSLLGLAGELFF
DNA: TGTGCCAGCAGTTTATTGGGACTAGCCGGGGAGCTGTTTTTT